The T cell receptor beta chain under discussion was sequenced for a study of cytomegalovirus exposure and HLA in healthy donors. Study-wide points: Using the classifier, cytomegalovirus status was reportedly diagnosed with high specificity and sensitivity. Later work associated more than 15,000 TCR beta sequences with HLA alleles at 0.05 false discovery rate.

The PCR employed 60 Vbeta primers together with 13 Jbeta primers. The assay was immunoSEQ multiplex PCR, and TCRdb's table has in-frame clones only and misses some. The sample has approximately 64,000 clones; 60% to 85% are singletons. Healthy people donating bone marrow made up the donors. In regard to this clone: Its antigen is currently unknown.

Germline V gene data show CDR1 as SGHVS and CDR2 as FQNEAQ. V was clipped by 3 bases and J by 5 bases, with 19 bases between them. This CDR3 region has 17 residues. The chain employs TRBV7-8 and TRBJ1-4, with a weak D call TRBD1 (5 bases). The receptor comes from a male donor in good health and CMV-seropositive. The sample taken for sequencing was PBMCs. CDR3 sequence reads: CASSLYLKRTPNEKLFF. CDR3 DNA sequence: TGTGCCAGCAGCTTGTACTTAAAGAGGACACCAAATGAAAAACTGTTTTTT. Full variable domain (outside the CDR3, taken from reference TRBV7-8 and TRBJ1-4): GAGVSQSPRYKVAKRGQDVALRCDPISGHVSLFWYQQALGQGPEFLTYFQNEAQLDKSGLPSDRFFAERPEGSVSTLKIQRTQQEDSAVYLCASSLYLKRTPNEKLFFGSGTQLSVL.